This T cell receptor (beta chain) was identified in a study of technical replicates of blood from several donors. Germline V gene sequence: CDR1 SQVTM, CDR2 ANQGSEA. The CDR3 extends over 15 amino acids. V dropped 1 base and J dropped 5; count of bases not matched to a gene: 6. TCRdb's table, derived via immunoSEQ multiplex PCR, lists solely in-frame clones and lacks some. The table includes about 60,000 clones, more than 85% detected once. Sample: PBMCs. This clonotype was obtained from a human donor in good health. Some clones in this sample may be carry-over from other donors' samples. The J gene is TRBJ2-3, the V gene TRBV29-1; 10 nucleotides agree with TRBD2. The CDR3 here is CSVEVLAGWVDTQYF. The CDR3, as DNA: TGCAGCGTTGAAGTACTAGCGGGATGGGTAGATACGCAGTATTTT.